This TCR beta chain was found in a study of blood T cell repertoires in COVID-19. The data were produced by immunoSEQ multiplex PCR, yet TCRdb's version contains in-frame clones alone and is incomplete. The table lists 110,000 or so clones, around 85% of them singletons. Germline V CDR1 and CDR2: SGHVS, FNYEAQ. The CDR3 is made up of 16 amino acids. Trimming removed 5 bases from V and 4 bases from J, with 20 bases in between. J is TRBJ2-5 and V is TRBV7-6, with D possibly TRBD2 on 6 matching bases. The sample comprised peripheral blood. The clonotype originates from a man in his sixties or seventies who had recovered from COVID-19. CDR3 DNA: TGTGCCAGCAGCACCTACCCTCGGGGGAACGCAGAGACCCAGTACTTC. Translated, it gives CASSTYPRGNAETQYF.